What follows is one T cell receptor (beta chain) and its context. This specimen includes other DNA sequences encoding the same CDR3. The sample comes from a study of shared clonotypes between healthy human individuals. The repertoire was sequenced with immunoSEQ multiplex PCR; TCRdb's copy has only in-frame clones and lacks some. Among 2 million to 3 million clones listed, approximately 93% were seen once. The CDR3 runs 15 residues. CDR1 and CDR2 (germline): SGHRS, YFSETQ. With 0 bases clipped from V and 1 base from J, the junction kept 4 bases outside the gene matches. The specimen was naive CD4+ T cells from PBMCs. Subset denoted: CD45RA+ positively selected. The V and J genes are TRBV5-1 and TRBJ2-7, with 7 bases identical to TRBD2. This clonotype originated in a man between 18 and 29 years old in good health. Some clones in this sample may be carry-over from other donors' samples. The CDR3 loop reads CASSLGLADSYEQYF. The CDR3 DNA reads TGCGCCAGCAGCTTGGGCCTAGCGGATTCCTACGAGCAGTACTTC.